The source of this T cell receptor (beta chain) is a study of T-cell reconstitution after alpha-beta-depleted transplantation in children. This clonotype occurred many times. Trimming pared 7 bases from V and 3 bases from J, leaving 20 bases between. CDR3 length: 16 amino acids. Molecular barcoding with unique molecular identifiers was used for the TCRbeta library. A single record per CDR3 protein comes from TCRdb applying MiXCR to the PCR reads. The table records over 550,000 distinct CDR3 sequences, about 10% of them present only once. The V call is TRBV12-3 or TRBV12-4, the J call TRBJ2-3, with D perhaps TRBD1 (5 bases). This receptor was taken from a human donor who donated a stem cell graft to a child with acute myeloid leukemia. The sequencing here drew on PBMCs from the stem cell graft donor, taken from the stem cell graft. The CDR3 DNA is TGTGCCAGCACTCTACCCTGGGGCGTGGGGACAGATACGCAGTATTTT. It encodes CASTLPWGVGTDTQYF.